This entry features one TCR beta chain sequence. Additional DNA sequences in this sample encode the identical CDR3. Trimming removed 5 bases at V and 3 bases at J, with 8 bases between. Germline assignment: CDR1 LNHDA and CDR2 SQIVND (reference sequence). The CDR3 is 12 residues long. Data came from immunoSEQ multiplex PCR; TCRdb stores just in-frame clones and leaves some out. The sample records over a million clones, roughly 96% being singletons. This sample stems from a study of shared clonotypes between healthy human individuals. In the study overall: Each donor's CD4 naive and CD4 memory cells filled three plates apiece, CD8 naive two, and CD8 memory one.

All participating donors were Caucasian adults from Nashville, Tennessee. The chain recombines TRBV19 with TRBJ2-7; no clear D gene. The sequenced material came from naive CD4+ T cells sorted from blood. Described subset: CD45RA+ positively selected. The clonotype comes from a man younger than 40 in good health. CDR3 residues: CASSSGGYEQYF. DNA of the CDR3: TGTGCCAGTAGTTCGGGTGGCTACGAGCAGTACTTC.